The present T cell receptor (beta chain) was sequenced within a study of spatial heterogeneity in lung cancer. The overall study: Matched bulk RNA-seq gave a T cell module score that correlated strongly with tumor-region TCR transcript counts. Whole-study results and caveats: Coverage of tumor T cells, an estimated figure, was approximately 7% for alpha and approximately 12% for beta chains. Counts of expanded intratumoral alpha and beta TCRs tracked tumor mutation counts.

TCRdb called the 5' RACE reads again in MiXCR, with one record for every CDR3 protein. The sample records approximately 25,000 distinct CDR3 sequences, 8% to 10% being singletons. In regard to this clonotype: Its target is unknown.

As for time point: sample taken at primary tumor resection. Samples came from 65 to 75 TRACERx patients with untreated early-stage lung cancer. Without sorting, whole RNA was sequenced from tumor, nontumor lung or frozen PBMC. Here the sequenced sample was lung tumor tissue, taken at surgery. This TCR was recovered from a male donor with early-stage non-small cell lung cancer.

DNA for the CDR3: TGTGCCAGCAGCCCACCGGGACTAGCGTTTCATGAGCAGTTCTTC. Translation: CASSPPGLAFHEQFF. V is TRBV7-9 and J is TRBJ2-1; TRBD2 agrees at 10 bases. The CDR3 runs 15 residues. J gave up 8 bases and V 5 bases, and 9 bases lay outside the gene matches. Germline CDR1 reads SEHNR; CDR2 reads FQNEAQ (reference sequence).